This T cell receptor (beta chain) stems from a study of beta chain features in type 1 diabetes. Findings and limits, study-wide: Moderate yet significant TCRB CDR3 shortening was seen in Type 1 diabetes patients in all four CD4+ subsets. Unsettled here was the matter of whether HLA type influences TCRB rearrangement. PCR might favor shorter templates, equally in patients and controls. Type 1 diabetes patients had fewer VDJ junction insertions and more deletions.

Sequenced material consisted of expressed TCRB transcripts (all of the isolated RNA was reverse transcribed). Sequencing was performed with immunoSEQ multiplex PCR; in TCRdb, only in-frame clones are kept and a portion is missing. Among fewer than 300,000 clones, just over 20% were seen once, and the ten largest hold 0.028%. Germline V gene data show CDR1 as ENHRY and CDR2 as SYGVKD. The CDR3 loop spans 12 amino acids. Trimming stripped 11 bases from V and 7 bases from J, with 17 bases between. A note on this clone: Its antigen is undetermined.

V is TRBV10-3 and J is TRBJ2-5; TRBD2 is a possible D gene (6 bases). This receptor was identified in a woman aged 40-49 years with type 1 diabetes. Source material: naive CD4+ T cells from blood. The CDR3 DNA reads as TGTGCCTCGAGGCCGGAGGGAGGGACCCAGTACTTC. Its protein is CASRPEGGTQYF.